This entry features one T cell receptor beta chain sequence. The antigen remains undetermined. The CDR3 is made up of 17 amino acids. Trimming stripped 1 base from V and 1 base from J, with 12 bases between. Germline assignment: CDR1 SGHRS and CDR2 YFSETQ. These data belong to a study of metastatic and nonmetastatic thyroid tumors. Study overall: Blood and tumor or nodule tissue repertoires from malignant and benign thyroid patients were compared. Points from the study as a whole: Reports indicated that malignant thyroid tumors showed significantly higher TCR beta diversity than benign nodules did, in blood and tumor.

How the authors handled the data: The authors used CDR3 differences across clinicopathological groups to build a distant-metastasis classifier for papillary thyroid cancer. Using MiXCR, TCRdb re-called clones from the PCR reads. Clone size and V and J calls follow TCRdb, not the original study. The data hold about 4,300 clones, with less than 25% observed a single time. Every patient underwent thyroid surgery untreated. The chain combines TRBV5-1 with TRBJ2-6, with no clear D. The clonotype was recovered from a male donor with papillary thyroid cancer or a benign thyroid nodule (not recorded which). Some clones in this sample may be carry-over from other donors' samples. Sequenced material: tumor tissue. CDR3 DNA: TGCGCCAGCAGCTTGAGCAGGAGTGTATCTGGGGCCAACGTCCTGACTTTC. This sequence encodes CASSLSRSVSGANVLTF.